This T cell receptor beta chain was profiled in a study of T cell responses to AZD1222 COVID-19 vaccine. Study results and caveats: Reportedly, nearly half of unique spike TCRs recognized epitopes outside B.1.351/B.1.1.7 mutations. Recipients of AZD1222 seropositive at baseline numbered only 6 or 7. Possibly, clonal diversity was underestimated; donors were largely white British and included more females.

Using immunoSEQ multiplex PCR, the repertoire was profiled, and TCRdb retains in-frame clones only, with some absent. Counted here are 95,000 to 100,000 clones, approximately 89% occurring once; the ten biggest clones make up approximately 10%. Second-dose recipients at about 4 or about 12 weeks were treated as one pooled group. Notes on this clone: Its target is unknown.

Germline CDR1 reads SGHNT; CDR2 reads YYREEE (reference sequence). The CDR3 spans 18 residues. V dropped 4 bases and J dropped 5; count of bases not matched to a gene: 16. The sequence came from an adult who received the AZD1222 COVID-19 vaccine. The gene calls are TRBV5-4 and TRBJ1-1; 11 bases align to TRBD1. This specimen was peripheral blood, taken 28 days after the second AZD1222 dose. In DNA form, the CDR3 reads TGTGCCAGCAGCGTACCCCCGGGGACAGGGGGGTTGGTAACTGAAGCTTTCTTT. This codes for CASSVPPGTGGLVTEAFF.